This is a list of T cell receptor beta chains from one sample in a study of Ad26.COV2.S vaccination and SARS-CoV-2 variants. The table came from immunoSEQ multiplex PCR; TCRdb's copy has only in-frame clones and leaves some out. The sample has 300,000 to 450,000 clones; about 90% are singletons. Sequences were derived from peripheral blood, sampled after recovery from COVID-19. The receptors were gathered from a human donor who had recovered from COVID-19. The CDR3 runs from the conserved cysteine through the conserved F or W. A D gene is named only where the DNA matches it firmly.

V: TRBV6-5
J: TRBJ1-1
D: .
DNA: TGTGCCAGCAGTTGGGTTCAGGCCACCGAAGCTTTCTTT
CDR3: CASSWVQATEAFF

V: TRBV12-3/TRBV12-4
J: TRBJ1-5
D: .
DNA: TGTGCCAGCAGCCCCGCCCGCAATCAGCCCCAGCATTTT
CDR3: CASSPARNQPQHF

V: TRBV4-3
J: TRBJ2-1
D: .
DNA: TGCGCCAGCAGCCAAGAAGAAGGTATTTACAATGAGCAGTTCTTC
CDR3: CASSQEEGIYNEQFF

V: TRBV9
J: TRBJ2-7
D: .
DNA: TGTGCCAGCGCGGCAGGGGAACACGAGCAGTACTTC
CDR3: CASAAGEHEQYF

V: TRBV2
J: TRBJ1-1
D: .
DNA: TGTGCCAGCACCTTGGAAGAACAGCGAAACACTGAAGCTTTCTTT
CDR3: CASTLEEQRNTEAFF

V: TRBV7-6
J: TRBJ2-7
D: TRBD1
DNA: TGTGCCAGCAGCACCTACAGACAGGGCCGATCACACTACGAGCAGTACTTC
CDR3: CASSTYRQGRSHYEQYF

V: TRBV6-2/TRBV6-3
J: TRBJ1-2
D: .
DNA: TGTGCCAGCAGTTACCTTGCTGGCTACACCTTC
CDR3: CASSYLAGYTF

V: TRBV20-1
J: TRBJ2-3
D: TRBD2
DNA: TGCAGTGCTAGTGTTTCCGGGGGGGCCCCAGATACGCAGTATTTT
CDR3: CSASVSGGAPDTQYF

V: TRBV5-1
J: TRBJ2-4
D: TRBD1
DNA: TGCGCCAGCAGCTTGGCGCAGGGGGCCATTCAGTACTTC
CDR3: CASSLAQGAIQYF

V: TRBV19
J: TRBJ1-5
D: .
DNA: TGTGCCAGTAGTTCGCACCGGGACGGCAGTAGCAATCAGCCCCAGCATTTT
CDR3: CASSSHRDGSSNQPQHF

V: TRBV9
J: TRBJ1-1
D: .
DNA: TGTGCCAGCAGCCCCATTCGCGGACAGTTATTTGAAGCTTTCTTT
CDR3: CASSPIRGQLFEAFF

V: TRBV7-2
J: TRBJ1-2
D: .
DNA: TGTGCCAGCAGCTCCTACTATGGCTACACCTTC
CDR3: CASSSYYGYTF

V: TRBV21-1
J: TRBJ1-4
D: .
DNA: TGTGCCAGCAGAAAGAACCAGACTAATGAAAAACTGTTTTTT
CDR3: CASRKNQTNEKLFF

V: TRBV21-1
J: TRBJ2-7
D: .
DNA: TGTGCCAGCAGCAAGGGAGCGCGAACCGGACCTAATAAAAACTACGAGCAGTACTTC
CDR3: CASSKGARTGPNKNYEQYF